Below are 21 T cell receptor beta chains sequenced from a single sample in a study of T cell responses to AZD1222 COVID-19 vaccine. Profiling relied on immunoSEQ multiplex PCR, and the TCRdb table lists in-frame clones only, not all of them. The data contain about 99,000 clones, about 89% of them seen just once; the ten biggest clones take up around 8%. The specimen was peripheral blood, collected 28 days after the second AZD1222 dose. The receptor set was obtained from an adult who received the AZD1222 COVID-19 vaccine.

The V gene is TRBV9, the J gene TRBJ2-4; the D is unclear. V lost 3 bases and J 0 bases, leaving 10 bases between the germline ends. CDR1 is SGDLS and CDR2 is YYNGEE in the germline V gene. There are 15 residues in the CDR3. CDR3 region: CASSGLGLAKNIQYF. CDR3 DNA: TGTGCCAGCAGCGGCCTCGGTTTAGCCAAAAACATTCAGTACTTC.

The chain recombines TRBV12-3 or TRBV12-4 with TRBJ1-1; TRBD1 matches 7 bases. The J segment lost 2 bases and the V segment lost 6 bases, leaving 3 bases of the junction unmatched. The CDR3 covers 13 residues. In DNA form, the CDR3 reads TGTGCCAGCAGCCGGGACAGCAACACTGAAGCTTTCTTT. It specifies CASSRDSNTEAFF.

The chain carries TRBV11-2 and TRBJ2-2; perhaps TRBD2 as D (5 bases). The CDR3 is made up of 18 amino acids. V lost 1 base and J 5 bases, leaving 20 bases between the germline ends. Germline values: CDR1 SGHAT, CDR2 FQNNGV. CDR3 in amino acids: CASSLGRTEVIRTGELFF. The CDR3 DNA follows: TGTGCCAGCAGCTTAGGACGGACTGAAGTCATACGAACCGGGGAGCTGTTTTTT.

The chain uses TRBV4-1 and TRBJ2-1; TRBD2 matches at 10 bases. Per germline, CDR1 MGHRA and CDR2 YSYEKL. The CDR3 is 16 amino acids. Trimming removed 6 bases from V and 7 bases from J; junction bases left unmatched: 12. CDR3 bases: TGCGCCAGCAGTGTGCCTCTAGCGGGAGAGAGAAATGAGCAGTTCTTC. Amino acid sequence: CASSVPLAGERNEQFF.

This chain uses TRBV5-1 with TRBJ2-7, with D possibly matching TRBD2 (6 bases). Germline-derived CDR1 and CDR2 are SGHRS and YFSETQ. The V end lost 4 bases, the J end lost 13 bases, and 30 bases lay between the germline ends. CDR3 length: 16 residues. The CDR3 reads CASSPRQPSSQSGPYF. The CDR3 coding sequence is TGCGCCAGCAGCCCCCGACAGCCGTCGAGTCAAAGCGGGCCATACTTC. Looking up the rest from reference TRBV5-1 and TRBJ2-7 gives the full variable domain: KAGVTQTPRYLIKTRGQQVTLSCSPISGHRSVSWYQQTPGQGLQFLFEYFSETQRNKGNFPGRFSGRQFSNSRSEMNVSTLELGDSALYLCASSPRQPSSQSGPYFGPGTRLTVT.

The chain combines TRBV28 with TRBJ1-2; D call uncertain. CDR3 size: 14 residues. In germline, CDR1 is MDHEN, CDR2 SYDVKM. Trimming removed 1 base at V and 3 bases at J, with 9 bases between. DNA of the CDR3: TGTGCCAGCAGTTTATACGTAGGGTACTATGGCTACACCTTC. Encoded protein: CASSLYVGYYGYTF.

V is TRBV29-1 and J is TRBJ2-5; a possible D gene is TRBD2 (5 bases). This CDR3 spans 14 amino acids. Germline CDR1 is SQVTM and CDR2 is ANQGSEA. V lost 5 bases, J lost 5 bases, and 18 bases lay in between. CDR3 DNA sequence: TGCAGCGTTAGGCCCGGGGTCGGTGGGGAGACCCAGTACTTC. As protein: CSVRPGVGGETQYF.

The chain combines TRBV28 with TRBJ2-7; D is tentatively TRBD1 or TRBD2 (5 bases each). The V end lost 3 bases, the J end lost 6 bases, and 12 bases lay between the germline ends. The CDR3 runs 13 residues. The germline gives CDR1 MDHEN, CDR2 SYDVKM. CDR3 DNA: TGTGCCAGCAGTTTTCTGCCAGGGACCGAGCAGTACTTC. It is translated as CASSFLPGTEQYF.

V gene TRBV28 combines with J gene TRBJ1-3; D is perhaps TRBD1 (5 bases). Germline V gene data show CDR1 as MDHEN and CDR2 as SYDVKM. This CDR3 region has 16 residues. The ends were cut back, 5 bases at V and 0 bases at J, with 14 bases in the middle. Here the CDR3 DNA reads TGTGCCAGCAGTGGCTCAGGGACCTACTCTGGAAACACCATATATTTT. Its translation: CASSGSGTYSGNTIYF.

The chain employs TRBV28 and TRBJ1-5; maybe TRBD1 (5 bases). The CDR3 length is 14 residues. The V end was cut by 5 bases, the J end by 6 bases, with 14 bases between. Germline V gene sequence: CDR1 MDHEN, CDR2 SYDVKM. The CDR3 spells CASSTGQGSQPQHF. In DNA form, the CDR3 reads TGTGCCAGCAGTACCGGGCAGGGAAGTCAGCCCCAGCATTTT. The full variable domain, with the rest looked up from reference TRBV28 and TRBJ1-5, is DVKVTQSSRYLVKRTGEKVFLECVQDMDHENMFWYRQDPGLGLRLIYFSYDVKMKEKGDIPEGYSVSREKKERFSLILESASTNQTSMYLCASSTGQGSQPQHFGDGTRLSIL.

The chain combines TRBV6-2 or TRBV6-3 with TRBJ2-1; D is possibly TRBD1 or TRBD2 (5 bases each). The CDR3 covers 16 residues. From germline, CDR1 is MNHEY and CDR2 SVGEGT. V was trimmed by 7 bases and J by 7 bases, leaving 23 bases between them. The CDR3 nucleotides are TGTGCCAGCAACCCGTTTCCGTTAACTGGGGGAAATGAGCAGTTCTTC. Its translation is CASNPFPLTGGNEQFF.

In this sample, this clone turned up once. This chain joins TRBV28 and TRBJ1-3, with D tentatively TRBD1 (6 bases). The V end lost 7 bases, the J end lost 2 bases, and 9 bases lay between the germline ends. The CDR3 contains 13 residues. Germline loops: CDR1 MDHEN, CDR2 SYDVKM. The CDR3 region has the DNA TGTGCCAGCAAAACAGGGACTGGAAACACCATATATTTT. Amino acids: CASKTGTGNTIYF.

The rearrangement joins TRBV19 to TRBJ2-3, with 9 bases matching TRBD2. There are 17 residues in the CDR3. V was clipped by 3 bases and J by 0 bases; unmatched bases: 7. Germline values: CDR1 LNHDA, CDR2 SQIVND (reference sequence). CDR3 bases: TGTGCCAGTAGTATCCAACTAGCGGGTCCTAGCACAGATACGCAGTATTTT. This sequence encodes CASSIQLAGPSTDTQYF.

The chain couples TRBV19 to TRBJ2-1; 13 nucleotides match TRBD2. With V trimmed by 5 bases and J by 5 bases, 3 bases remained unmatched. Germline assignment: CDR1 LNHDA and CDR2 SQIVND (reference sequence). This CDR3 is built from 15 residues. For the CDR3, the DNA is TGTGCCAGTAGTGTCGGGACTAGCGGGAACAATGAGCAGTTCTTC. It codes for CASSVGTSGNNEQFF.

This clone has only one observation. This chain links TRBV7-2 with TRBJ1-4; D uncertain. V was clipped by 1 base and J by 4 bases, with 13 bases between them. The germline CDR1 and CDR2 sequences are SGHTA and FQGNSA. The CDR3 is 16 amino acids. In nucleotides, the CDR3 is TGTGCCAGCAGCTTAGAAGCCGATACCAGTAATGAAAAACTGTTTTTT. This sequence encodes CASSLEADTSNEKLFF.

J is TRBJ1-5 and V is TRBV7-2; TRBD1 agrees at 8 bases. Germline lookup yields CDR1 SGHTA and CDR2 FQGNSA. J was trimmed by 7 bases and V by 3 bases; bases with no gene match: 5. CDR3 length equals 14 residues. The CDR3 spells CASSFDRGGQPQHF. DNA for the CDR3: TGTGCCAGCAGCTTTGACAGGGGAGGACAGCCCCAGCATTTT.

As to this clone: Germline is not matched at one junction end, which may reflect a read error. This chain connects TRBV28 to TRBJ2-7; D not resolved. CDR1 is MDHEN and CDR2 is SYDVKM in the germline V gene. The CDR3 sequence is 11 residues long. CDR3 amino acids: CAGSPPYEQYF. Written as DNA, the CDR3 is TGTGCCGGCAGTCCCCCCTACGAGCAGTACTTC.

The chain is built from TRBV28 and TRBJ1-6; no definite D call. The ends were cut back, 6 bases at V and 14 bases at J, with 17 bases in the middle. The germline V gene encodes CDR1 MDHEN and CDR2 SYDVKM. There are 13 residues in the CDR3. This chain's CDR3 is CASRPDTGSTLHF. In DNA form, the CDR3 reads TGTGCCAGCAGGCCCGACACGGGCTCGACCCTCCACTTT.

This clone was seen once. The chain couples TRBV7-9 to TRBJ1-2, with 8 positions matching TRBD1. Germline values: CDR1 SEHNR, CDR2 FQNEAQ (reference sequence). Trimming cost V 5 bases and J 0 bases; bases outside gene matches: 11. This CDR3 region has 17 residues. The CDR3 DNA sequence: TGTGCCAGCAGCGACTTTCCAGGGGGCGAGGCTAACTATGGCTACACCTTC. Encoded protein: CASSDFPGGEANYGYTF. Variable domain in full (rest from reference TRBV7-9 and TRBJ1-2): DTGVSQNPRHKITKRGQNVTFRCDPISEHNRLYWYRQTLGQGPEFLTYFQNEAQLEKSRLLSDRFSAERPKGSFSTLEIQRTEQGDSAMYLCASSDFPGGEANYGYTFGSGTRLTVV.

This chain uses TRBV7-2 with TRBJ1-5; 9 positions match TRBD1. The trim removed 3 bases at V and 5 bases at J, leaving 5 bases unmatched. The CDR3 spans 15 residues. The germline gives CDR1 SGHTA, CDR2 FQGNSA. The CDR3 region is CASSFTGGIDQPQHF. CDR3 nucleotides: TGTGCCAGCAGCTTTACAGGGGGCATAGATCAGCCCCAGCATTTT.

V gene TRBV30 combines with J gene TRBJ1-3; D gene uncertain. Looked up from germline, CDR1 is GTSNPN and CDR2 is SVGIG (reference sequence). CDR3 length: 13 amino acids. Trimming took 5 bases from V and 1 from J, leaving 9 bases between them. In DNA, the CDR3 is TGTGCCTGGGAAGGTAGTTCTGGAAACACCATATATTTT. As protein: CAWEGSSGNTIYF.